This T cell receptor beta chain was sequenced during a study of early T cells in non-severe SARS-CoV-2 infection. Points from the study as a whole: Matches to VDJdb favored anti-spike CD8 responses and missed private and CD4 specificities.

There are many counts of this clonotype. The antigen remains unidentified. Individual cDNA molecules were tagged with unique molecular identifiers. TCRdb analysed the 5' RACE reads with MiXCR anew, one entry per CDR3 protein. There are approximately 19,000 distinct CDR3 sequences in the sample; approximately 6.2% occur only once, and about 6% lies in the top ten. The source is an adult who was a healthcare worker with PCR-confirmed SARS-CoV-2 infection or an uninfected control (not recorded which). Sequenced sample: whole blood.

The CDR3 spells CASSALPGTGELFF. The CDR3 bases are TGTGCCAGCAGCGCCCTGCCGGGTACCGGGGAGCTGTTTTTT. The V and J genes are TRBV7-6 and TRBJ2-2, with D hard to call. Trimming pared 5 bases from V and 5 bases from J, leaving 12 bases between. CDR1 SGHVS and CDR2 FNYEAQ come from the germline V gene. The CDR3 runs to 14 residues.